These 22 T cell receptor beta chains were sequenced from one sample in a study of T cell repertoires in cytomegalovirus infection (dated by TCRdb to about 2019). These reads were obtained on an Illumina HiSeq 1500. TCRdb ran its own pipeline on the public reads, namely fastp trimming at Q25 and MiXCR clone calling, and kept in-frame beta chains. All rows with the same CDR3 protein become a single entry with the most common DNA and genes. The sample table holds some 940,000 distinct CDR3 sequences, of which roughly 31% were seen once. Over 12% of the sample is in the top ten clones. Antigen specificity for these receptors is unknown. Taken with the paper, the label for treatment or condition translates to: in vitro stimulation with specific CMV peptide epitopes to enrich CMV-specific T cells. This specimen consisted of cultured CD8+ T cells from PBMCs, obtained from culture after CMV antigen stimulation. These receptors all come from a human donor in good health (CMV status not recorded). Some clones in this sample may be carry-over from other donors' samples.

As regards this clonotype: This may stem from a read error, because a much larger clone lies one nucleotide away. The rearrangement links TRBV25-1 to TRBJ2-1; D gene ambiguous. The CDR3 is 14 residues long. Germline CDR1 MGHDK, CDR2 SYGVNS. V gave up 3 bases and J gave up 0 bases, with 6 bases separating them. CDR3 amino acids: CASSDVSSYNEQFF. The CDR3, as DNA: TGTGCCAGCAGTGACGTTAGCTCCTACAATGAGCAGTTCTTC.

There are many counts of this clonotype. The chain is built from TRBV6-5 and TRBJ2-7; D not resolved. Germline V gives CDR1 MNHEY, CDR2 SVGAGI. V was clipped by 0 bases and J by 0 bases, with 12 bases between them. The length of the CDR3 is 16 residues. CDR3 coding DNA: TGTGCCAGCAGTTACTCAGGTCCGCGGAGCTCCTACGAGCAGTACTTC. This gives the protein CASSYSGPRSSYEQYF.

This clonotype was found a few times. The V gene is TRBV7-4, the J gene TRBJ1-2; D gene unclear. Trimming took off 5 bases at V and 8 bases at J, with 15 bases between the two ends. Germline lookup yields CDR1 SGHVT and CDR2 SQSDAQ. The CDR3 contains 13 residues. CDR3 residues: CASSQPGEKGYTF. DNA for the CDR3: TGTGCCAGCAGCCAACCCGGAGAGAAGGGCTACACCTTC.

Only a few counts were recorded for this clonotype. V usage is TRBV19 and J usage is TRBJ2-1, with TRBD2 matching over 13 bases. V shed 3 bases, J shed 7 bases, and the junction held 0 bases outside the gene matches. This CDR3 region has 14 residues. The V gene's germline CDR1 is LNHDA and CDR2 SQIVND (reference sequence). The CDR3 nucleotides are TGTGCCAGTAGTATGGGACTAGCGGGGAATGAGCAGTTCTTC. Translating it yields CASSMGLAGNEQFF.

This rearrangement joins TRBV6-2 or TRBV6-3 to TRBJ2-2; the match to TRBD2 covers 8 bases. The CDR3 is 16 amino acids. Germline V gives CDR1 MNHEY, CDR2 SVGEGT. J was trimmed by 1 base and V by 8 bases; bases with no gene match: 9. The CDR3 region is CASGYPGGLNTGELFF. The CDR3 nucleotides read TGTGCCAGCGGGTACCCGGGGGGGCTGAACACCGGGGAGCTGTTTTTT.

The genes are TRBV20-1 and TRBJ2-1; D is perhaps TRBD2 (7 bases). This CDR3 is built from 15 residues. The V gene's germline CDR1 is DFQATT and CDR2 SNEGSKA (reference sequence). The V end was cut by 0 bases, the J end by 4 bases, with 13 bases between. CDR3 DNA sequence: TGCAGTGCTAGAGATTCGGCGGGGGCTTACAATGAGCAGTTCTTC. Its protein product is CSARDSAGAYNEQFF.

The chain joins TRBV10-3 to TRBJ2-1; the D gene is possibly TRBD2 (6 bases). The CDR3 consists of 17 residues. Germline CDR1 is ENHRY and CDR2 is SYGVKD. The V end was cut by 0 bases, the J end by 7 bases, with 19 bases between. DNA of the CDR3: TGTGCCATCAGTGAGTCGAGGTGGGAGGTGGCGATGAATGAGCAGTTCTTC. It encodes CAISESRWEVAMNEQFF.

This clonotype was seen more than once but under ten times. The rearrangement joins TRBV10-3 to TRBJ2-3, with no clear D. This CDR3 has 17 amino acids. Germline CDR1 ENHRY, CDR2 SYGVKD. The V end was cut by 0 bases, the J end by 7 bases, with 20 bases between. CDR3 nucleotide sequence: TGTGCCATCAGTGAGTCTTCCTCACGCCCCCATAGGAATACGCAGTATTTT. Its translation: CAISESSSRPHRNTQYF.

V gene TRBV7-2 combines with J gene TRBJ1-1; D unresolved. The CDR3 is made up of 16 amino acids. The germline V gene encodes CDR1 SGHTA and CDR2 FQGNSA. V shed 6 bases and J shed 1 base, with 18 bases lying between them. In DNA, the CDR3 is TGTGCCAGCAGTCCGTACCCCCGGCAGTCGAACACTGAAGCTTTCTTT. It translates to CASSPYPRQSNTEAFF.

This clonotype showed up just a few times. The chain's CDR3 is CASSSIDRGTDTQYF. In DNA, the CDR3 is TGTGCCAGCAGCTCGATCGACAGGGGCACAGATACGCAGTATTTT. The chain recombines TRBV11-2 with TRBJ2-3; 7 positions agree with TRBD1. Germline CDR1 and CDR2: SGHAT and FQNNGV. Unmatched junction bases numbered 5, after V lost 4 bases and J lost 1 base. The CDR3 runs 15 residues.

J is TRBJ2-1 and V is TRBV20-1; D perhaps matches TRBD2 (6 bases). The V gene lost 3 bases and the J gene lost 0 bases, with 12 bases spanning the gap. Germline loops: CDR1 DFQATT, CDR2 SNEGSKA (reference sequence). The CDR3 runs 15 residues. CDR3 nucleotides: TGCAGTGCTAGGTCTGCGGGGAGCTCCTACAATGAGCAGTTCTTC. Translated: CSARSAGSSYNEQFF.

The chain employs TRBV10-3 and TRBJ1-1, with D perhaps TRBD1 (6 bases). The V end was cut by 6 bases, the J end by 1 base, with 9 bases between. Germline lookup yields CDR1 ENHRY and CDR2 SYGVKD. The CDR3 length is 13 residues. CDR3 loop: CAIRDRKNTEAFF. CDR3 DNA: TGTGCCATCAGAGACAGGAAGAACACTGAAGCTTTCTTT.

This clonotype showed up just a few times. The rearrangement links TRBV20-1 to TRBJ1-4, with a possible D match to TRBD1 (6 bases). The CDR3 contains 16 residues. V lost 5 bases and J lost 0, with 16 bases in between. CDR1 DFQATT and CDR2 SNEGSKA come from the germline V gene (reference sequence). CDR3 region: CSAHRTDQTTNEKLFF. As DNA, the CDR3 is TGCAGTGCTCACCGGACAGACCAGACAACTAATGAAAAACTGTTTTTT.

This clonotype was picked up many times. The chain couples TRBV27 to TRBJ1-4; D is uncertain. With 4 bases removed from V and 1 base from J, the gap between germline ends came to 7 bases. This CDR3 region has 14 residues. The germline V gene encodes CDR1 MNHEY and CDR2 SMNVEV (reference sequence). The CDR3: CASSSSETNEKLFF. CDR3 bases: TGTGCCAGCAGTTCATCCGAAACTAATGAAAAACTGTTTTTT.

The rearrangement uses TRBV27 and TRBJ1-5; 9 bases are a match to TRBD1. Per the germline V gene, CDR1 is MNHEY and CDR2 is SMNVEV (reference sequence). This CDR3 is 15 amino acids long. Trimming took 5 bases from V and 9 from J; bases not matched to a gene: 11. The CDR3, as DNA: TGTGCCAGCAGTGGATCCCAACAGGGGGCGAGGCCCCAGCATTTT. As protein: CASSGSQQGARPQHF.

The CDR3 DNA is TGTGCCAGCAGCGCGCAGGACGGCCTGAACACTGAAGCTTTCTTT. It codes for CASSAQDGLNTEAFF. The J gene is TRBJ1-1, the V gene TRBV9; no clear D gene. CDR3 length: 15 amino acids. V lost 3 bases and J lost 0, with 12 bases in between. The germline gives CDR1 SGDLS, CDR2 YYNGEE.

This clonotype was observed a few times. The rearrangement joins TRBV4-1 to TRBJ2-1; no definite D call. V was cut by 5 bases and J by 0 bases, with 11 bases left in between. The CDR3 loop spans 15 amino acids. The germline gives CDR1 MGHRA, CDR2 YSYEKL. The CDR3, as DNA: TGCGCCAGCAGCATCCGGCGTTCCTCCTACAATGAGCAGTTCTTC. It is translated as CASSIRRSSYNEQFF.

This clonotype was counted at least ten times. The chain joins TRBV6-2 or TRBV6-3 to TRBJ1-5; D ambiguous. Per germline, CDR1 MNHEY and CDR2 SVGEGT. With 5 bases removed from V and 9 bases from J, the gap between germline ends came to 20 bases. CDR3 length: 15 residues. CDR3 in amino acids: CASSPMSYLRPPQHF. In DNA form, the CDR3 reads TGTGCCAGCAGTCCCATGTCCTATCTCCGACCGCCCCAGCATTTT.

There are a few counts of this clonotype. V is TRBV4-1 and J is TRBJ1-1; D is undetermined. This CDR3 has 14 amino acids. Germline V CDR1 and CDR2: MGHRA, YSYEKL. V was trimmed by 5 bases and J by 3 bases, leaving 13 bases between them. The CDR3 DNA sequence: TGCGCCAGCAGCGGCCGTAGCCTGGACACTGAAGCTTTCTTT. Translation: CASSGRSLDTEAFF.

This clonotype was seen repeatedly, ten times or more. This sequence joins TRBV12-3 or TRBV12-4 and TRBJ2-1; TRBD2 matches 9 bases. This CDR3 spans 14 amino acids. V dropped 5 bases and J dropped 6; count of bases not matched to a gene: 5. The CDR3 region has the DNA TGTGCCAGCAGTCCCGGACTAGCGACCAATGAGCAGTTCTTC. As protein: CASSPGLATNEQFF.

This clonotype was detected only a few times. The rearrangement joins TRBV7-2 to TRBJ2-7; D unclear. V dropped 4 bases and J dropped 3 bases, with 7 bases sitting between them. The CDR3 sequence is 12 residues long. Germline V CDR1 and CDR2: SGHTA, FQGNSA. CDR3 loop: CASSSEVYEQYF. Written as DNA, the CDR3 is TGTGCCAGCAGCTCAGAAGTCTACGAGCAGTACTTC.

With regard to this clonotype: With a much larger clone just one base away, this may be a read error. The chain employs TRBV7-9 and TRBJ2-1; possibly TRBD2 for D (5 bases). The CDR3 covers 14 residues. The germline V gene encodes CDR1 SEHNR and CDR2 FQNEAQ (reference sequence). DNA of the CDR3: TGTGTCAGCAGCCCCCTGGACTGGCACAATGAGCAGTTCTTC. Translating gives CVSSPLDWHNEQFF.